This TCR beta chain is from a study of blood T cell repertoires in COVID-19. TCRdb keeps only in-frame clones here, not all; method: immunoSEQ multiplex PCR. This sample yields approximately 350,000 clones, of which roughly 90% are seen a single time; about 2.9% belongs to the top ten. Germline V gene sequence: CDR1 SGHDT, CDR2 YYEEEE. V was cut by 0 bases and J by 2 bases, with 12 bases left in between. The CDR3 has 16 amino acids. The rearrangement uses TRBV5-6 and TRBJ2-1; TRBD2 might be the D (5 bases). Sequenced input: peripheral blood. The clonotype was recovered from a woman in her twenties or thirties with COVID-19, enrolled during active disease. CDR3 sequence (DNA): TGTGCCAGCAGCTTGGAAATCGGGGAGACCTACAATGAGCAGTTCTTC. Protein: CASSLEIGETYNEQFF.